The 6 T cell receptor beta chains below come from one sample, sequenced in a study of blood T cell repertoires in COVID-19. TCRdb's copy holds only in-frame clones and misses some; the assay was immunoSEQ multiplex PCR. The repertoire holds some 410,000 clones, roughly 90% seen once, with roughly 0.97% in the top ten. What was sequenced was PBMCs or T cells enriched from blood (not recorded which). The receptors originated from a woman under 40 with acute COVID-19.

This clone was detected once. CDR3 sequence reads: CASSLVAIDYEQYF. The CDR3 DNA reads TGCGCCAGCAGCTTGGTTGCTATTGACTACGAGCAGTACTTC. The J gene is TRBJ2-7, the V gene TRBV5-1; D is undetermined. This CDR3 region has 14 residues. Germline loops: CDR1 SGHRS, CDR2 YFSETQ. The V gene lost 0 bases and the J gene lost 3 bases, with 10 bases spanning the gap.

This clone was seen just once. The V and J genes are TRBV13 and TRBJ1-1; D is perhaps TRBD1 (5 bases). The CDR3 is 16 amino acids. The V gene lost 7 bases and the J gene lost 5 bases, with 23 bases spanning the gap. CDR1 is PRHDT, CDR2 FYEKMQ, per germline (reference sequence). The CDR3 DNA reads as TGTGCCAGCACGGGCCATGATCCTTGGGAGGGGACTGAAGCTTTCTTT. It specifies CASTGHDPWEGTEAFF. Looking up the rest from reference TRBV13 and TRBJ1-1 gives the full variable domain: AAGVIQSPRHLIKEKRETATLKCYPIPRHDTVYWYQQGPGQDPQFLISFYEKMQSDKGSIPDRFSAQQFSDYHSELNMSSLELGDSALYFCASTGHDPWEGTEAFFGQGTRLTVV.

This sequence joins TRBV7-9 and TRBJ2-1; tentative D call: TRBD1 (6 bases). The CDR3 has 16 residues. Looked up from germline, CDR1 is SEHNR and CDR2 is FQNEAQ (reference sequence). Trimming cost V 3 bases and J 1 base, with 13 bases left between them. DNA of the CDR3: TGTGCCAGCAGCTTCGGGACAAGATTTTCCTACAATGAGCAGTTCTTC. Amino acid sequence: CASSFGTRFSYNEQFF.

The rearrangement uses TRBV3-1 (or the pseudogene TRBV3-2) and TRBJ1-1, with 8 bases identical to TRBD1. The CDR3 is 13 amino acids. The germline V gene has CDR1 LGHDT and CDR2 YNNKEL (reference sequence). The V segment lost 1 base and the J segment 11 bases; nucleotides outside the gene matches: 6. CDR3 sequence (DNA): TGTGCCAGCAGCCAAGGGGACAGGTCTAGTGCTTTCTTT. Its translation is CASSQGDRSSAFF.

The CDR3 is CAWSQQGVQKLFF. The DNA of the CDR3 is TGTGCCTGGAGTCAACAGGGAGTTCAAAAACTGTTTTTT. V gene TRBV30 combines with J gene TRBJ1-4, with D perhaps matching TRBD1 (6 bases). V lost 2 bases and J lost 9, with 13 bases in between. The germline gives CDR1 GTSNPN, CDR2 SVGIG (reference sequence). There are 13 residues in the CDR3.

The count of this clone is one. CDR3 in DNA: TGTGCCAGCTACTTTAACTATGGCTACACCTTC. Translating gives CASYFNYGYTF. V gene TRBV6-5 combines with J gene TRBJ1-2; D is ambiguous. This CDR3 is 11 amino acids long. V shed 8 bases and J shed 1 base, with 5 bases lying between them. Germline V gives CDR1 MNHEY, CDR2 SVGAGI.